Given below is one TCR beta chain in context. The specificity of this receptor is unknown. Within one base of it there is no much larger clone, and no base qualities were kept. The collaborating institutions used their own protocols to collect whole blood in K2EDTA tubes. For TCRbeta analysis, collaborators shipped samples as frozen whole blood, isolated PBMCs, or DNA extracted from either of those sample types. This record belongs to a study of blood T cell repertoires in COVID-19 (dated by TCRdb to the early 2020s). As for the study more broadly: Collaborator samples came from the United States, Italy and Spain and covered acute and convalescent phases of COVID-19. The material from the prospective study consisted of cDNA or gDNA derived from T cells, B-cell-depleted T cells, or PBMCs. Subjects who had been exposed to COVID-19, were actively infected with it, or had recovered from it provided the deeply sampled blood TCRbeta repertoires that made up the dataset. The repertoires were made available in a free public database intended to serve as a resource for research on the immune response to SARS-CoV-2. Samples came from the ongoing ImmuneRACE study (first 160 participants) plus 1,254 subjects from 6 global collaborators. Sample metadata almost always included a de-identified subject ID, COVID-19 status, age in years and sex. Where HLA class I and class II types were available, the types were taken from metadata supplied by the sample provider, not from assay-based typing.

What the authors observed across the whole study: How much clinical and demographic metadata was included differed by source and by participant, and the metadata was provided uncurated.

From the cysteine through the phenylalanine, the CDR3 covers 15 amino acids. Only CDR3 DNA remains: 45 bases, in frame from the first base. The germline V gene encodes CDR1 KGHSH and CDR2 LQKENI. Trimming takes 3 bases from V and 0 bases from J, and the germline ends sit 10 bases apart. The immunoSEQ Assay, a bias-controlled multiplex PCR, was used to amplify TCRbeta CDR3 regions from genomic DNA. Turning to the authors' computational methods: The number of nucleated cells in each sample was estimated by amplification of reference gene primers within the assay. To quantify the absolute abundance of each unique TCRbeta CDR3 rearrangement, sequence reads were collapsed and filtered. Productive Simpson clonality was computed per sample as the square root of Simpson's diversity index over productive rearrangements. In TCRdb, the immuneACCESS table is reduced to in-frame sequences with V and J assigned. These tables do not hold every clone; where another copy was compared, an unresolved V gene accounts for under half, and the others remain unexplained. The D gene and trimming were derived from the DNA, and the V and J assignments and clone size from that table. For this sample the table gives 120,000 to 150,000 clones, of which about 90% were detected only once. The ten largest clones take up about 2.3% of the sample.

Recombination joined TRBV18 with TRBJ2-3; TRBD2 might be the D gene, on 5 matching bases. This TCR was sampled from a human donor in a cohort sampled during active COVID-19. The specimen sequenced was peripheral blood. CDR3 reads: CASSPEGSSTDTQYF. Read as DNA, the sequence is TGTGCCAGCTCACCTGAGGGAAGTAGCACAGATACGCAGTATTTT.